The 17 T cell receptor beta chains in this list originate from one sample, sequenced in a study of glioma-infiltrating T cells. TCR alpha and beta CDR3 regions were amplified from RNA using iRepertoire nested multiplex PCR. From the multiplex PCR reads, TCRdb called clonotypes with MiXCR, one entry per CDR3 protein. The repertoire holds more than 110,000 distinct CDR3 sequences, with roughly two fifths as singletons. Sequenced input: glioma tissue, nonneoplastic brain tissue, or PBMCs (not recorded which). These receptors were collected from a human donor with low-grade glioma or glioblastoma, undergoing nonglioma brain surgery, or in good health (not recorded which).

The genes are TRBV6-1 and TRBJ2-7; possibly TRBD2 for D (6 bases). CDR3 length: 14 amino acids. The V gene lost 6 bases and the J gene lost 7 bases, with 19 bases spanning the gap. The V gene's germline CDR1 is MNHNS and CDR2 SASEGT. The CDR3 spells CASSKEGGPGEQYF. CDR3 DNA sequence: TGTGCCAGCAGCAAGGAAGGAGGGCCTGGTGAGCAGTACTTC.

The chain links TRBV7-2 to TRBJ2-7; maybe TRBD2 (5 bases). The CDR3 contains 16 residues. Looked up from germline, CDR1 is SGHTA and CDR2 is FQGNSA. V was trimmed by 1 base and J by 0 bases, leaving 13 bases between them. CDR3 DNA sequence: TGTGCCAGCAGCTTAGGCGGGCTGTTGAGCTCCTACGAGCAGTACTTC. Translation gives CASSLGGLLSSYEQYF.

Only a few counts were recorded for this clonotype. The CDR3 here is CASSQGTQETQYF. For the CDR3, the DNA is TGTGCCAGCAGCCAAGGGACCCAAGAGACCCAGTACTTC. V and J are TRBV14 and TRBJ2-5; D not certain. Looked up from germline, CDR1 is SGHDN and CDR2 is FVKESK. Trimming shortened V by 1 base and J by 1 base, and 4 bases separated the two germline ends. This CDR3 is 13 amino acids long. Combining the CDR3 with reference TRBV14 and TRBJ2-5 gives the whole variable domain EAGVTQFPSHSVIEKGQTVTLRCDPISGHDNLYWYRRVMGKEIKFLLHFVKESKQDESGMPNNRFLAERTGGTYSTLKVQPAELEDSGVYFCASSQGTQETQYFGPGTRLLVL.

The chain has TRBV29-1 and TRBJ2-1, with TRBD2 identical over 14 bases. The CDR3 covers 17 residues. With V trimmed by 6 bases and J by 0 bases, 7 bases remained unmatched. The germline V gene has CDR1 SQVTM and CDR2 ANQGSEA. The CDR3 loop reads CSVAGTSGGSSYNEQFF. CDR3 sequence (DNA): TGCAGCGTGGCCGGGACTAGCGGGGGCAGCTCCTACAATGAGCAGTTCTTC.

This clonotype was found a few times. At one end, the junction sequence differs from germline, possibly due to a read error. The chain has TRBV20-1 and TRBJ1-6, with a possible D match to TRBD1 (6 bases). The CDR3 is made up of 11 amino acids. Germline assignment: CDR1 DFQATT and CDR2 SNEGSKA (reference sequence). CDR3 coding DNA: TGCAGTGCTGCCCCAGGACAGTTTCGCTACTTT. Its translation is CSAAPGQFRYF.

About this clonotype itself: This may be a read error: a much more frequent sequence differs by one nucleotide. The CDR3 region is CSASGLMETQCF. DNA for the CDR3: TGCAGTGCTAGTGGTTTGATGGAGACCCAGTGCTTC. This chain joins TRBV20-1 and TRBJ2-5; D is unresolved. Germline lookup yields CDR1 DFQATT and CDR2 SNEGSKA (reference sequence). There are 12 residues in the CDR3.

The chain is built from TRBV20-1 and TRBJ1-3; D unresolved. The CDR3 runs to 14 residues. Germline V lookup: CDR1 DFQATT, CDR2 SNEGSKA (reference sequence). Trimming pared 5 bases from V and 3 bases from J, leaving 14 bases between. The CDR3 coding sequence is TGCAGTGCTGAGACGGTGCAGAGTGGAAACACCATATATTTT. Its protein product is CSAETVQSGNTIYF.

This chain connects TRBV3-1 to TRBJ2-1; D unresolved. Germline V gives CDR1 LGHDT, CDR2 YNNKEL (reference sequence). Trimming removed 0 bases at V and 9 bases at J, with 9 bases between. CDR3 length equals 13 residues. Here the CDR3 reads CASSQDYWIEQFF. The CDR3 DNA sequence: TGTGCCAGCAGCCAAGATTATTGGATTGAGCAGTTCTTC.

The J gene is TRBJ2-1, the V gene TRBV20-1; 10 positions match TRBD1. Germline V gene sequence: CDR1 DFQATT, CDR2 SNEGSKA (reference sequence). This CDR3 contains 14 residues. With 4 bases clipped from V and 6 bases from J, the junction kept 6 bases outside the gene matches. Here the CDR3 DNA reads TGCAGTGCTATAGGGGGGACAGGGGCCAATGAGCAGTTCTTC. Translating gives CSAIGGTGANEQFF.

This chain connects TRBV19 to TRBJ2-1, with 8 bases lining up with TRBD1. CDR1 and CDR2 from the germline V gene are LNHDA and SQIVND (reference sequence). The CDR3 has 12 residues. The ends lost 10 bases at V and 8 bases at J; junction bases unmatched: 7. The CDR3 is CATRDRNYEQFF. The CDR3 DNA is TGTGCCACCCGGGACAGGAACTATGAGCAGTTCTTC.

This clonotype was detected only a few times. The chain is built from TRBV15 and TRBJ1-5, with a weak D call TRBD1 (5 bases). V lost 3 bases and J 0 bases, leaving 9 bases between the germline ends. The length of the CDR3 is 15 residues. Per germline, CDR1 LNHNV and CDR2 YYDKDF (reference sequence). The CDR3 is CATSRGPDSNQPQHF. Written as DNA, the CDR3 is TGTGCCACCAGCAGGGGACCGGATAGCAATCAGCCCCAGCATTTT. Full variable domain (outside the CDR3, taken from reference TRBV15 and TRBJ1-5): DAMVIQNPRYQVTQFGKPVTLSCSQTLNHNVMYWYQQKSSQAPKLLFHYYDKDFNNEADTPDNFQSRRPNTSFCFLDIRSPGLGDTAMYLCATSRGPDSNQPQHFGDGTRLSIL.

J is TRBJ2-1 and V is TRBV4-1; TRBD2 aligns across 7 bases. J was trimmed by 7 bases and V by 4 bases; bases with no gene match: 13. The germline V gene has CDR1 MGHRA and CDR2 YSYEKL. This CDR3 contains 16 residues. CDR3 in DNA: TGCGCCAGCAGCCTAAGCCTCGCCCGGGAGGTAAATGAGCAGTTCTTC. Translating gives CASSLSLAREVNEQFF.

V gene TRBV3-1 combines with J gene TRBJ1-5, with 10 nucleotides matching TRBD1. Germline-derived CDR1 and CDR2 are LGHDT and YNNKEL (reference sequence). The CDR3 has 15 amino acids. With 3 bases clipped from V and 5 bases from J, the junction kept 4 bases outside the gene matches. This CDR3 is CASSHAGTGDQPQHF. CDR3 coding DNA: TGTGCCAGCAGCCATGCAGGGACAGGGGATCAGCCCCAGCATTTT.

There are a few counts of this clonotype. The chain has TRBV19 and TRBJ2-7, with D possibly being TRBD1 (5 bases). Germline CDR1 reads LNHDA; CDR2 reads SQIVND (reference sequence). Between the trimmed V and J ends, which lost 7 bases and 0 bases, there was a span of 10 bases. The CDR3 contains 13 residues. In nucleotides, the CDR3 is TGTGCCAGTAAGCCCACAGGCTCCTACGAGCAGTACTTC. Translated, it gives CASKPTGSYEQYF.

The chain carries TRBV28 and TRBJ2-3; D perhaps matches TRBD1 (6 bases). CDR3 size: 14 residues. V was cut by 5 bases and J by 4 bases, with 13 bases left in between. The germline V gene encodes CDR1 MDHEN and CDR2 SYDVKM. This CDR3 reads CASSPGTGSDTQYF. In DNA form, the CDR3 reads TGTGCCAGCAGTCCTGGAACAGGGTCAGATACGCAGTATTTT.

CDR3 in DNA: TGCGCCAGCAGCATGCGACAGGGACCAGATACGCAGTATTTT. It specifies CASSMRQGPDTQYF. The chain combines TRBV4-1 with TRBJ2-3, with TRBD1 matching over 7 bases. Per germline, CDR1 MGHRA and CDR2 YSYEKL. The CDR3 totals 14 residues. The V gene end was trimmed by 5 bases and the J gene end by 4 bases; junction bases not matched to a gene: 6.

The chain employs TRBV6-1 and TRBJ2-2; either TRBD1 or TRBD2 may supply D (6 bases each). V lost 7 bases and J 6 bases, leaving 24 bases between the germline ends. CDR3 size: 17 residues. CDR1 MNHNS and CDR2 SASEGT come from the germline V gene. The CDR3 sequence: CASTPPAGRRGAGELFF. DNA of the CDR3: TGTGCCAGCACCCCACCTGCGGGAAGAAGGGGGGCCGGGGAGCTGTTTTTT.